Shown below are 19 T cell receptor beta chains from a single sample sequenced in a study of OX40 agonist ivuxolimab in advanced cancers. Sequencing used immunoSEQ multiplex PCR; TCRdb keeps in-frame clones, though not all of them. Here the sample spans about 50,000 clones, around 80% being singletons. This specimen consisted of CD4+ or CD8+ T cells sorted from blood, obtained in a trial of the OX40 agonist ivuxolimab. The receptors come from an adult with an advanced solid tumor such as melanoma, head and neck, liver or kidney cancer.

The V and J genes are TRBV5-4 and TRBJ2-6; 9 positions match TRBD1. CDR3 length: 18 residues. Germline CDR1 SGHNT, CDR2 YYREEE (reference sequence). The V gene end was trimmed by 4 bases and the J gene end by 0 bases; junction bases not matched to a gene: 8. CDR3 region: CASSPGGTGSSGANVLTF. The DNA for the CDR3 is TGTGCCAGCAGCCCCGGGGGGACAGGGAGCTCTGGGGCCAACGTCCTGACTTTC.

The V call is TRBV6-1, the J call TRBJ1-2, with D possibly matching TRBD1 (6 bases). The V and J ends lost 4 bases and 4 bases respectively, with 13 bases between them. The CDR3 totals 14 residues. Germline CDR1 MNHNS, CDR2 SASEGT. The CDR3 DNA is TGTGCCAGCAGTGCAAACAGGGCGGCCTATGGCTACACCTTC. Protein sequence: CASSANRAAYGYTF.

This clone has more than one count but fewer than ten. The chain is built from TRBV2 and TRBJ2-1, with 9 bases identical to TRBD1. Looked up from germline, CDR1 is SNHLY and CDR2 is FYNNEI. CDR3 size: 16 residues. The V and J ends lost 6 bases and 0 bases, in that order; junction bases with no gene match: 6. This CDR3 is CASRLTGGTSYNEQFF. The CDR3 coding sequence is TGTGCCAGCAGACTCACAGGGGGCACCTCCTACAATGAGCAGTTCTTC.

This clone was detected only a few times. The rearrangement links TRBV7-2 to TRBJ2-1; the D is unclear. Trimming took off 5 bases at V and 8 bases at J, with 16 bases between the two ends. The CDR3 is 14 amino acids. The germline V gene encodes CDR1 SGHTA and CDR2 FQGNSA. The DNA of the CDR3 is TGTGCCAGCAGCCCCCCTGGTCGGTCCGATGAGCAGTTCTTC. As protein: CASSPPGRSDEQFF.

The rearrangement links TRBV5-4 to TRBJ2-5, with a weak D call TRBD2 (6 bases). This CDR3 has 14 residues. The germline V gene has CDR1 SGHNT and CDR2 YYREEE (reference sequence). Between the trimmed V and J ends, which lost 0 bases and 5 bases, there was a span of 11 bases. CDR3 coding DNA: TGTGCCAGCAGCTTGGGCCGGGGGTACGAGACCCAGTACTTC. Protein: CASSLGRGYETQYF.

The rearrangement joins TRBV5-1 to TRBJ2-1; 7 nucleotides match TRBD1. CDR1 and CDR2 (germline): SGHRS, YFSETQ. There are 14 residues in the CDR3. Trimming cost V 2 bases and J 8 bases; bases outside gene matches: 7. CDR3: CASSFLGTGDEQFF. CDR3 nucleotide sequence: TGCGCCAGCAGCTTCCTCGGTACAGGGGATGAGCAGTTCTTC.

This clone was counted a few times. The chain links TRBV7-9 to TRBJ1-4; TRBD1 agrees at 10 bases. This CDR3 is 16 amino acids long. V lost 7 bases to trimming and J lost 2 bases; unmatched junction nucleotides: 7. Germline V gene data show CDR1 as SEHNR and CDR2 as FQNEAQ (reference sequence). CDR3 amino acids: CASTRDRGSTNEKLFF. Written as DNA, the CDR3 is TGTGCCAGCACCAGGGACAGGGGATCGACTAATGAAAAACTGTTTTTT.

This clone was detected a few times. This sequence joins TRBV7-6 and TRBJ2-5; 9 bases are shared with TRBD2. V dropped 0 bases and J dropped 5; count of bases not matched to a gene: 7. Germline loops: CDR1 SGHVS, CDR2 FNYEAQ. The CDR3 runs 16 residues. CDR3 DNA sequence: TGTGCCAGCAGCTTAGCGTCAGCGGGAGGAGGCGAGACCCAGTACTTC. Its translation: CASSLASAGGGETQYF.

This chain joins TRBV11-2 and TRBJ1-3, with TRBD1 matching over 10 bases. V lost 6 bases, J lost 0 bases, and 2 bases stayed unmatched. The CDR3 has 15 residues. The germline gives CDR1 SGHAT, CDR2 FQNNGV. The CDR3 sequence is CASRDRGSSGNTIYF. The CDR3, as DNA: TGTGCCAGCAGGGACAGGGGGAGCTCTGGAAACACCATATATTTT.

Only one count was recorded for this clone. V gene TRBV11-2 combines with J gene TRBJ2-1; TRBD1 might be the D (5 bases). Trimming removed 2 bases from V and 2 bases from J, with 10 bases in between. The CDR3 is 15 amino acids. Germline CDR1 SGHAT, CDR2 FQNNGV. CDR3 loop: CASSLTREPYNEQFF. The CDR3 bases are TGTGCCAGCAGCTTAACCAGGGAACCCTACAATGAGCAGTTCTTC.

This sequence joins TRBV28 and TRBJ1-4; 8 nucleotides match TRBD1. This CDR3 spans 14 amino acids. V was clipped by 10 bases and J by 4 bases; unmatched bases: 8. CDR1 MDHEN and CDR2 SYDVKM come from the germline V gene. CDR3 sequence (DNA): TGTGCCACGTCCTCAGGGGGCGATAATGAAAAACTGTTTTTT. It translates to CATSSGGDNEKLFF.

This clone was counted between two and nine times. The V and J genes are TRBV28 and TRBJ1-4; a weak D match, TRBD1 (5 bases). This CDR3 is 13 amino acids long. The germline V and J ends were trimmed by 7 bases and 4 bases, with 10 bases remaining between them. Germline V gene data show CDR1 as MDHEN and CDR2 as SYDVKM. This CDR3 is CASNGGGNEKLFF. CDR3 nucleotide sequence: TGTGCCAGCAACGGCGGGGGTAATGAAAAACTGTTTTTT.

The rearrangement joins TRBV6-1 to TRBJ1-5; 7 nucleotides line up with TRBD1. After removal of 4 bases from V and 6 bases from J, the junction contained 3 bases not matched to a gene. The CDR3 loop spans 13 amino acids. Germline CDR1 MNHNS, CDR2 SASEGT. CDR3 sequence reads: CASSADRAQPQHF. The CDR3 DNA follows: TGTGCCAGCAGTGCAGACAGGGCTCAGCCCCAGCATTTT.

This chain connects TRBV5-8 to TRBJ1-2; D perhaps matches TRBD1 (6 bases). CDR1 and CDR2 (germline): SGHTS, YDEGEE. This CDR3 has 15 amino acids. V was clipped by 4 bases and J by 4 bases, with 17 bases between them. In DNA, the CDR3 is TGTGCCAGCAGCCAGTCGGGGGTAGGGGGCTATGGCTACACCTTC. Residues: CASSQSGVGGYGYTF.

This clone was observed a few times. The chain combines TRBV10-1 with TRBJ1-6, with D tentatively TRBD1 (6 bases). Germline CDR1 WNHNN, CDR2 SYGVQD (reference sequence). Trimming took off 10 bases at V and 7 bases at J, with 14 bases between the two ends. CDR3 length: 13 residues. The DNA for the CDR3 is TGCGCCATCGAAGAAACAGGGAATTCACCCCTCCACTTT. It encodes CAIEETGNSPLHF.

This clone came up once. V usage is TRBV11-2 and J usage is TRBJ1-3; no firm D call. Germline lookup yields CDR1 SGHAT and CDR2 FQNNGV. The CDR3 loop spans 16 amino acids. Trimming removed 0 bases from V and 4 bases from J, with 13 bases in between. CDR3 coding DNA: TGTGCCAGCAGCTTAGAACGTCGAAAGATCGGAAACACCATATATTTT. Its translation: CASSLERRKIGNTIYF. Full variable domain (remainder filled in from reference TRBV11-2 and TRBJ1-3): EAGVAQSPRYKIIEKRQSVAFWCNPISGHATLYWYQQILGQGPKLLIQFQNNGVVDDSQLPKDRFSAERLKGVDSTLKIQPAKLEDSAVYLCASSLERRKIGNTIYFGEGSWLTVV.

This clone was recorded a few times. Written as DNA, the CDR3 is TGTGCCAGCTCACCCACAGCTAGTTGGCATGAGCAGTTCTTC. Translating gives CASSPTASWHEQFF. J is TRBJ2-1 and V is TRBV18; D remains unclear. The ends were cut back, 3 bases at V and 8 bases at J, with 14 bases in the middle. Per germline, CDR1 KGHSH and CDR2 LQKENI. The CDR3 runs 14 residues.

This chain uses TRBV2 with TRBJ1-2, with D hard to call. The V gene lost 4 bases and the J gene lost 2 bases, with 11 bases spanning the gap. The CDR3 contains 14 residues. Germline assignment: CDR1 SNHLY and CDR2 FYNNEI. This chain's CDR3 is CASSGGSLNYGYTF. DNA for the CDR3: TGTGCCAGCAGTGGAGGTAGTCTGAACTATGGCTACACCTTC. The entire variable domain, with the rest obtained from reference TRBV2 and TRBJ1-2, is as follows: EPEVTQTPSHQVTQMGQEVILRCVPISNHLYFYWYRQILGQKVEFLVSFYNNEISEKSEIFDDQFSVERPDGSNFTLKIRSTKLEDSAMYFCASSGGSLNYGYTFGSGTRLTVV.

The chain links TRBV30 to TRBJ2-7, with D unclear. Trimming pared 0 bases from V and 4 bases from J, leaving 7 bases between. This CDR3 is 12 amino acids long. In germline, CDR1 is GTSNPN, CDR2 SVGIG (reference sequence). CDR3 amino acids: CAWSVLGYEQYF. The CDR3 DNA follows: TGTGCCTGGAGTGTACTGGGGTACGAGCAGTACTTC.